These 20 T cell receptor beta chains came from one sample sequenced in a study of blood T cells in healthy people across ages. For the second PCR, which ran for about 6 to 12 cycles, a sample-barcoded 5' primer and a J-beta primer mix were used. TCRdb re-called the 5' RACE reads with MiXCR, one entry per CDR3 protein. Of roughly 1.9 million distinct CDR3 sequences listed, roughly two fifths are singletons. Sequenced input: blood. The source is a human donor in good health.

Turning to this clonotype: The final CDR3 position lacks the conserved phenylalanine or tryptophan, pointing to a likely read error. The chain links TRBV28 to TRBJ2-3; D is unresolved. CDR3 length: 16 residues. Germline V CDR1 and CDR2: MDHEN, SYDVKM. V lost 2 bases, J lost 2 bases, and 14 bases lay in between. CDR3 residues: CASSLAGLFVTDTQYS. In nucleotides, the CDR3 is TGTGCCAGCAGTTTAGCCGGCCTATTTGTCACAGATACGCAGTATTCT.

The CDR3 region has the DNA TGTGCCATCAGTGAGCCCGGGACAGCGCATTACACCTTC. Encoded protein: CAISEPGTAHYTF. J is TRBJ1-2 and V is TRBV10-3; 7 bases are a match to TRBD1. Unmatched junction bases numbered 8, after V lost 2 bases and J lost 11 bases. CDR1 is ENHRY, CDR2 SYGVKD, per germline. This CDR3 is 13 amino acids long.

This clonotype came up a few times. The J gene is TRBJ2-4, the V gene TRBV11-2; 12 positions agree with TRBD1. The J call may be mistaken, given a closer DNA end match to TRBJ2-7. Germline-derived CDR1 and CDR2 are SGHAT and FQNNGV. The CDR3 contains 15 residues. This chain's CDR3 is CASRDTGQGAYEQYF. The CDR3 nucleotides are TGTGCCAGCAGGGATACGGGACAGGGGGCTTACGAGCAGTACTTC.

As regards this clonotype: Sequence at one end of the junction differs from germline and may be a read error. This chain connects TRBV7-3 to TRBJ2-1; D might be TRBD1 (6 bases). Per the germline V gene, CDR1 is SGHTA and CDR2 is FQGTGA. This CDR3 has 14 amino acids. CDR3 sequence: CASSYELGDNGQFF. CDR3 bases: TGTGCCAGCAGCTATGAACTAGGGGACAATGGGCAGTTCTTC.

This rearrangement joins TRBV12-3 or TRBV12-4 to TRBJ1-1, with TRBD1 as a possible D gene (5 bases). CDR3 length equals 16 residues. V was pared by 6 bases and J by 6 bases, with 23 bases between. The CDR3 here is CASRLLRARGLAEAFF. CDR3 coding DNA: TGTGCCAGCAGGTTACTCAGGGCTCGAGGTCTAGCTGAAGCTTTCTTT.

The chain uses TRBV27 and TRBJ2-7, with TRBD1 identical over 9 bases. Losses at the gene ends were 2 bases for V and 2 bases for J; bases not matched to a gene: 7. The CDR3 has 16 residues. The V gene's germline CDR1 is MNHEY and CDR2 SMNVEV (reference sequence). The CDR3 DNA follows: TGTGCCAGCAGTTTACGCGGGGGACAGGGCACCTACGAGCAGTACTTC. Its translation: CASSLRGGQGTYEQYF.

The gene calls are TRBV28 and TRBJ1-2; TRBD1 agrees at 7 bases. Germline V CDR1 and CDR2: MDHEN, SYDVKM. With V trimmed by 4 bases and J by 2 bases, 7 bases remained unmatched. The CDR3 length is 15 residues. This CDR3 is CASSSRGTANYGYTF. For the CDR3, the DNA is TGTGCCAGCAGTTCCCGAGGGACAGCCAACTATGGCTACACCTTC.

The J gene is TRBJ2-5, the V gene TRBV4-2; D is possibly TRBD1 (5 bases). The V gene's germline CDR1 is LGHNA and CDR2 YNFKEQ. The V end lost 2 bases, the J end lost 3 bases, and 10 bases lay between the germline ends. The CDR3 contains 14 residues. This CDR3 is CASSQTQGKETQYF. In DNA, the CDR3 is TGTGCCAGCAGCCAAACTCAGGGAAAAGAGACCCAGTACTTC.

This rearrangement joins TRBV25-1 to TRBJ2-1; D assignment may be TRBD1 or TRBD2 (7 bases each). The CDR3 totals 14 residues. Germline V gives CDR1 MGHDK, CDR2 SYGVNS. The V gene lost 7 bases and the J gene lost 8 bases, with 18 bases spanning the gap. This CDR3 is CASKDWEGAYEQFF. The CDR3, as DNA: TGTGCCAGCAAGGATTGGGAGGGGGCCTATGAGCAGTTCTTC.

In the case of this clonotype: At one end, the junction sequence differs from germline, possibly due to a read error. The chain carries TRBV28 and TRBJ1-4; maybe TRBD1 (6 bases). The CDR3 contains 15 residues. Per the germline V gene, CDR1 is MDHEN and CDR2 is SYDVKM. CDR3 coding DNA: TGTGCCAGCAGTTCGCTACAGGGAGAGTTTGAAAAACGGTTTTTT. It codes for CASSSLQGEFEKRFF.

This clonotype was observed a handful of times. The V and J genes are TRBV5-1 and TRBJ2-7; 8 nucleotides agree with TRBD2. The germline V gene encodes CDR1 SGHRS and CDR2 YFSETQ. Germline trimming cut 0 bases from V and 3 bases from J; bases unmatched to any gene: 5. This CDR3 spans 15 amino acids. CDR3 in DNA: TGCGCCAGCAGCTTGGAAGCGGGAGCTTTCTACGAGCAGTACTTC. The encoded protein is CASSLEAGAFYEQYF.

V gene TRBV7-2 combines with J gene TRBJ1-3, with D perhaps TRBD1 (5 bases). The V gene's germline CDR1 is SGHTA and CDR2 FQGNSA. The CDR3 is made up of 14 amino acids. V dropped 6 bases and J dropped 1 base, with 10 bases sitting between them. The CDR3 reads CASRGDRSGNTIYF. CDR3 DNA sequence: TGTGCCAGCAGGGGGGATCGGTCTGGAAACACCATATATTTT.

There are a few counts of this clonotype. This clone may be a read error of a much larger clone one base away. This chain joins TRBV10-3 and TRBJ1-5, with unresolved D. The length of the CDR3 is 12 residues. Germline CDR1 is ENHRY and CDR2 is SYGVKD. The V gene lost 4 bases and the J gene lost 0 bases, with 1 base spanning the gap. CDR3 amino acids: CAISGSNQPQHF. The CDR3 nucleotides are TGTGCCATCAGTGGTAGCAATCAGCCCCAGCATTTT.

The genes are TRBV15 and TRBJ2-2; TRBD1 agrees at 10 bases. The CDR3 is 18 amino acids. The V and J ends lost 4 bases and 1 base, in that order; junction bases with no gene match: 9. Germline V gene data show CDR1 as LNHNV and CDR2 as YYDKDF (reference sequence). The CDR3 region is CATSNRDRGFGNTGELFF. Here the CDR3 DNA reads TGTGCCACCAGCAACCGGGACAGGGGCTTCGGGAACACCGGGGAGCTGTTTTTT.

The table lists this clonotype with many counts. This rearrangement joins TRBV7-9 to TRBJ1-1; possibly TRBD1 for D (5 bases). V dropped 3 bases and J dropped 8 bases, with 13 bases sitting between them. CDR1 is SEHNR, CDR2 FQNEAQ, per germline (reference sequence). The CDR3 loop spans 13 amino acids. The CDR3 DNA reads TGTGCCAGCAGCTTGCCTCCTAAGGGGGAAGCTTTCTTT. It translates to CASSLPPKGEAFF.

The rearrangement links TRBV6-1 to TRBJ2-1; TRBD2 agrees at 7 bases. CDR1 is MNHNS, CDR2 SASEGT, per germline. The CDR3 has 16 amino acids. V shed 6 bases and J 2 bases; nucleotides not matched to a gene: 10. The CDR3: CASRGTSGVTYNEQFF. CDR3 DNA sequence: TGTGCCAGCAGGGGGACGAGCGGGGTAACCTACAATGAGCAGTTCTTC.

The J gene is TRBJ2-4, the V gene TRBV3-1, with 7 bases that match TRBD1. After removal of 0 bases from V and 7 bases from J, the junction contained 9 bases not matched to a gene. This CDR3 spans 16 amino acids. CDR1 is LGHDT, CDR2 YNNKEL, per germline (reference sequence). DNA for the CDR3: TGTGCCAGCAGCCAAGATAGAGGGGGCACAGTGAACATTCAGTACTTC. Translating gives CASSQDRGGTVNIQYF.

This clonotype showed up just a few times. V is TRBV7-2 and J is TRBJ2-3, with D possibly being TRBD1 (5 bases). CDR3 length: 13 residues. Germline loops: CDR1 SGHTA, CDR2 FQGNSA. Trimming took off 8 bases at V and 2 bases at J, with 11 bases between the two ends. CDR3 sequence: CASGHRATDTQYF. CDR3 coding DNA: TGTGCCAGCGGACATCGGGCCACAGATACGCAGTATTTT.

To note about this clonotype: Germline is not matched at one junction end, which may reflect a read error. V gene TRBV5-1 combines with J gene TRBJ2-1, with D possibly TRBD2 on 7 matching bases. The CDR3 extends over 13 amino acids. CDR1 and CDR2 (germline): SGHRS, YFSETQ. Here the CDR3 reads CASSLRGGNGQFF. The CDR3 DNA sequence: TGCGCCAGCAGCTTGAGGGGGGGGAATGGGCAGTTCTTC.

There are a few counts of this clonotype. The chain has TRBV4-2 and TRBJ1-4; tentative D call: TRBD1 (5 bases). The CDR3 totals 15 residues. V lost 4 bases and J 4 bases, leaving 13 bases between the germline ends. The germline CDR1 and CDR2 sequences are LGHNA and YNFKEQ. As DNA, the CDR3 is TGTGCCAGCAGCCGCCTAGGACATGGTAATGAAAAACTGTTTTTT. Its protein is CASSRLGHGNEKLFF.